This TCR beta chain was observed in a study of T cell responses to AZD1222 COVID-19 vaccine. Sequencing used immunoSEQ multiplex PCR; TCRdb keeps in-frame clones, though not all of them. The sample has 150,000 to 200,000 clones; more than 75% are singletons. Comments on this clone: Its target is unknown.

Germline loops: CDR1 MNHEY, CDR2 SVGEGT. CDR3 length equals 11 residues. Trimming stripped 3 bases from V and 8 bases from J, with 5 bases between. Study-wide results and caveats: Clonal diversity was possibly underestimated; the donors were predominantly white British and more often female. Vaccine-associated CD4 TCRs spanned spike, dominant at 160-218 and 743-854. Every sample of the repertoires postdated the peak T cell response. Among those given AZD1222, only six were seropositive at baseline.

The receptor comes from an adult in good health. The rearrangement links TRBV6-2 or TRBV6-3 to TRBJ2-1; no reliable D call. The starting material was peripheral blood, obtained on day 0 of MenACWY control vaccination. CDR3 loop: CASSYLHEQFF. The CDR3 nucleotides read TGTGCCAGCAGTTATCTCCATGAGCAGTTCTTC.